The clone carrying this T cell receptor (beta chain) was recorded a few times. Its cognate antigen is unknown. The V end lost 11 bases, the J end lost 6 bases, and 14 bases lay between the germline ends. The CDR3 spans 13 residues. The germline V gene encodes CDR1 MNHEY and CDR2 SVGAGI. This sample was included in a study of post-analysis software for immune sequencing data. Across the study: The cohort encompassed relapsing-remitting, secondary progressive and progressive-relapsing multiple sclerosis disease courses. Study-level results: With TRBV5-6, TRBV5-1 and TRBV20-1 included, about five TRBV segments were more frequent in patients than in controls. Strong same-batch co-clustering of samples appeared with F measure clustering.

Libraries were made from TCR beta cDNA, and they carried unique molecular identifiers. The source material, roughly 0.9 to 11 million T cells, gave rise to 500,000 or so cDNA molecules. TCRdb fed the PCR reads into MiXCR, producing one record per CDR3 protein. The sample yields hundreds of thousands of distinct CDR3 sequences, roughly 29% seen once. The rearrangement uses TRBV6-5 and TRBJ1-6; D perhaps matches TRBD1 (5 bases). Sequenced material: blood. This clonotype was obtained from a girl aged 5 to 17 with multiple sclerosis. CDR3 residues: CAAGRGANSPLHF. The CDR3 DNA is TGTGCCGCGGGGCGGGGAGCTAATTCACCCCTCCACTTT.